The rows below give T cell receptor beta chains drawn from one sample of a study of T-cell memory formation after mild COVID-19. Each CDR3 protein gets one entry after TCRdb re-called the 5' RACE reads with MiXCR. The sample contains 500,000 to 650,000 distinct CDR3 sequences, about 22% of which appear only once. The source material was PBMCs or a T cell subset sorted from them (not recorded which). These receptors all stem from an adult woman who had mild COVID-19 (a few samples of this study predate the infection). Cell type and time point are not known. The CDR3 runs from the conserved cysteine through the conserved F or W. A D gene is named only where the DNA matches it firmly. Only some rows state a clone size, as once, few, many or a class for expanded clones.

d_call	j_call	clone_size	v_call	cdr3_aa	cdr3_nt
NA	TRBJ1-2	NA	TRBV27	CASSDYYGYTF	TGTGCCAGCAGTGATTACTATGGCTACACCTTC
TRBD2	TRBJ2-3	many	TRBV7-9	CASIASGSTDTQYF	TGTGCCAGCATAGCTAGCGGGAGCACAGATACGCAGTATTTT
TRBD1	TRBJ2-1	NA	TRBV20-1	CSAFGWDRAHNEQFF	TGCAGTGCTTTTGGGTGGGACAGGGCCCACAATGAGCAGTTCTTC
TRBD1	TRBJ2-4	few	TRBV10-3	CAISEGTGLAKNIQYF	TGTGCCATCAGTGAGGGGACAGGCCTAGCCAAAAACATTCAGTACTTC
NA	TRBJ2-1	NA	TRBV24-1	CATSDSAFIYNEQFF	TGTGCCACCAGTGATTCAGCCTTCATCTACAATGAGCAGTTCTTC
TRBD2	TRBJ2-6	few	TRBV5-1	CASSGSGGNSGANVLTF	TGCGCCAGCAGCGGTAGCGGGGGGAACTCTGGGGCCAACGTCCTGACTTTC
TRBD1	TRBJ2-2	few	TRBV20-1	CSAGTANTGELFF	TGCAGTGCTGGGACAGCGAACACCGGGGAGCTGTTTTTT
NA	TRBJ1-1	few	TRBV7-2	CASSFTGHRAFF	TGTGCCAGCAGCTTTACAGGTCACCGGGCTTTCTTT
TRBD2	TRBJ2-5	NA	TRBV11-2	CASSLVGGLVGETQYF	TGTGCCAGCAGCTTAGTCGGGGGACTAGTTGGCGAGACCCAGTACTTC
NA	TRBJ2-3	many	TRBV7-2	CASSLDSADTQYF	TGCGCCAGCAGCTTGGACAGCGCAGATACGCAGTATTTT
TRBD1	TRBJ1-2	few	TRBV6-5	CASSPGQGAAGYTF	TGTGCCAGCAGTCCGGGACAGGGGGCCGCTGGCTACACCTTC
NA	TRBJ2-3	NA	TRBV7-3	CASSSQDTDTQYF	TGTGCCAGCAGCTCACAGGATACAGATACGCAGTATTTT
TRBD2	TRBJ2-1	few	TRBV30	CAWTLGLAGGYEQFF	TGTGCCTGGACGCTCGGACTAGCGGGAGGCTATGAGCAGTTCTTC
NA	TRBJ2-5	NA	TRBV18	CASSQTEVETQYF	TGTGCCAGCTCACAGACAGAGGTGGAGACCCAGTACTTC
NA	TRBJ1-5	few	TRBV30	CAWSVWGSNQPQHF	TGTGCCTGGAGTGTTTGGGGAAGCAATCAGCCCCAGCATTTT